These T cell receptor beta chains were read from a single sample in a study of cytomegalovirus exposure and HLA in healthy donors. Produced via immunoSEQ multiplex PCR; TCRdb's table is partial and in-frame only. The table shows 120,000 or so clones, with approximately 80% occurring only once. The specimen was PBMCs. Receptors were obtained from a man younger than 35 in good health and CMV-seronegative. Each CDR3 is given with its conserved first and last residue. D genes are given only for firm matches. Not all rows give a size; the values are once, few, many and, for expanded clones, a class.

TRBV18	TRBJ2-7	NA	NA	TGTGCCAGCTCATTCCTTCCAGGGCCGCACTACGAGCAGTACTTC	CASSFLPGPHYEQYF
TRBV5-4	TRBJ2-1	NA	NA	TGTGCCAGCAGCAACGGCAGGCAATTATACAATGAGCAGTTCTTC	CASSNGRQLYNEQFF
TRBV30	TRBJ2-1	NA	NA	TGTGCCTGGAGTGTACTATCGGCGCTAGGCGCATACAATGAGCAGTTCTTC	CAWSVLSALGAYNEQFF
TRBV7-2	TRBJ2-3	NA	TRBD2	TGTGCCAGCAGCCTCAAAGCGGGAGCCACAGATACGCAGTATTTT	CASSLKAGATDTQYF
TRBV28	TRBJ2-1	NA	TRBD2	TGTGCCATCCGAGGGACTACCTACAATGAGCAGTTCTTC	CAIRGTTYNEQFF
TRBV6-1	TRBJ1-5	NA	NA	TGTGCCAGCAGCGACAGAGTAAATCAGCCCCAGCATTTT	CASSDRVNQPQHF
TRBV5-1	TRBJ2-3	NA	NA	TGCGCCAGCAGCCTTCAGGGTGGGGTAGTCACAGATACGCAGTATTTT	CASSLQGGVVTDTQYF
TRBV5-4	TRBJ1-1	NA	NA	TGTGCCAGCAGCTTAGAGAGGGACACTGAAGCTTTCTTT	CASSLERDTEAFF
TRBV5-1	TRBJ2-5	NA	TRBD2	TGCGCCAGCAAGGAGTCGGCGGGAGTAGAGACCCAGTACTTC	CASKESAGVETQYF
TRBV4-1	TRBJ2-3	NA	NA	TGCGCCAGCAGCCAATGGACTAGCACAGATACGCAGTATTTT	CASSQWTSTDTQYF
TRBV28	TRBJ2-4	few	TRBD2	TGTGCCAGTTCAGCGGGAGGTGGTGCCAAAAACATTCAGTACTTC	CASSAGGGAKNIQYF
TRBV15	TRBJ2-7	NA	NA	TGTGCCACCAGCAGAGATCCCCAGGGCCCCTACGAGCAGTACTTC	CATSRDPQGPYEQYF
TRBV19	TRBJ2-5	NA	NA	TGTGCCAGTAGTTCGGGTCAGATAAGTCAGACCCAGTACTTC	CASSSGQISQTQYF
TRBV11-2	TRBJ2-7	NA	TRBD2	TGTGCCAGCAGCCCACTAGCCCGGACTAGCGGGGCACCCTACGAGCAGTACTTC	CASSPLARTSGAPYEQYF
TRBV30	TRBJ2-3	once	NA	TGTGCCTGGAGTCCACTAGTAGATACGCAGTATTTT	CAWSPLVDTQYF
TRBV5-8	TRBJ1-3	NA	TRBD1	TGTGCCAGCAGCTTCGGGACAGGTACTGGAAACACCATATATTTT	CASSFGTGTGNTIYF